The clone carrying this T cell receptor (beta chain) was recorded many times. What it binds is not known. TCRdb independently ran MiXCR on the reads; one entry per CDR3 protein. The sample carries hundreds of thousands of distinct CDR3 sequences, 6.5% recorded once. This specimen comes from a study of T cell repertoires in cytomegalovirus infection. Study findings and constraints: Cumulative frequency of public TCR beta families picked out carriers of CMV plus the relevant HLA.

CDR1 is MGHDK and CDR2 is SYGVNS in the germline V gene. The V and J ends lost 8 bases and 3 bases respectively, with 11 bases between them. This CDR3 contains 13 residues. Sequencing was carried out using PBMCs. This sequence was found in a human donor in good health (CMV status not recorded). Some clones in this sample may be carry-over from other donors' samples. The V gene is TRBV25-1, the J gene TRBJ1-3; no firm D call. CDR3 sequence: CASRSLGGNTIYF. The CDR3 DNA sequence: TGTGCCAGCCGCTCCCTGGGTGGAAACACCATATATTTT.